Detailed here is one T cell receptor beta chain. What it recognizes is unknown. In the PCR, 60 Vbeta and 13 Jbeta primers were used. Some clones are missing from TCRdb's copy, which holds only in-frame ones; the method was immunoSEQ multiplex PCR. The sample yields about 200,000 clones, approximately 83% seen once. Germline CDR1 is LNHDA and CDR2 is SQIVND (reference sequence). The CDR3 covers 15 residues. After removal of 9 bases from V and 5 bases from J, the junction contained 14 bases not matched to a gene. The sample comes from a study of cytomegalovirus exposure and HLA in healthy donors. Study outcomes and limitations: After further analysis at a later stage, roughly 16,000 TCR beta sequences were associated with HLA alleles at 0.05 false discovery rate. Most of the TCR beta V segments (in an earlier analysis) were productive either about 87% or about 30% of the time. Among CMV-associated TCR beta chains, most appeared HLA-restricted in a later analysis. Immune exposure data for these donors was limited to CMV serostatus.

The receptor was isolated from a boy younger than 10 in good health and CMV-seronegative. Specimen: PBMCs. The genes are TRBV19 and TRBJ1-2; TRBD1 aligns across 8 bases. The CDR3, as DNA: TGTGCCAGCTCCGGCGCAGGGGGCGCCCAATATGGCTACACCTTC. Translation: CASSGAGGAQYGYTF. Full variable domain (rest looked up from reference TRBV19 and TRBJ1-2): DGGITQSPKYLFRKEGQNVTLSCEQNLNHDAMYWYRQDPGQGLRLIYYSQIVNDFQKGDIAEGYSVSREKKESFPLTVTSAQKNPTAFYLCASSGAGGAQYGYTFGSGTRLTVV.